This T cell receptor beta chain is drawn from a study of shared clonotypes between healthy human individuals (dated by TCRdb to 2020 to 2021). About the study as a whole: A few men and two women, aged 18 to 49 years, made up the cohort. To estimate repertoire size and how much clonotypes are shared between individuals, the study performed deep sequencing of blood TCR repertoires from a handful of healthy adults. Libraries were prepared and TCR repertoires were sequenced by different laboratories using diverse techniques, in order to increase sequencing depth and limit assay-specific biases. Per donor, leukapheresis produced somewhere between about 0.8 and 9 billion PBMCs. For each donor, CD4 naive and CD4 memory were each given three plates, CD8 naive was given two plates, and CD8 memory was given one plate. General findings and caveats noted by the study authors: Sampling was limited to blood, and TCR repertoires in tissue likely differ from TCR repertoires in blood. Rarefaction of sorted-subset datasets indicated incomplete sequencing despite the large sequencing depth. Based on pairwise subsampling, the degree of clonotype sharing among donors was expected to be affected by sequencing depth. Because the study included only a small number of donors, the genetic and exposure-history diversity represented was limited. Sharing across a handful of donors was observed for approximately 5% of naive CD4, about 4% of naive CD8, over 2% of memory CD4, and roughly 0.43% of memory CD8 clonotypes. Naive subsets generally had larger estimated clonotype richness than memory subsets. Higher generation probabilities were observed for clonotypes shared by all four sorted-subset donors than for non-shared clonotypes.

Concerning this clone itself: Its antigen remains unidentified. There are no base qualities to consult, and no much larger clone falls within one base.

Using the deep immunoSEQ assay, TCR CDR3 regions were amplified from genomic DNA by multiplex PCR. Genomic DNA extracted from each cell subset was distributed evenly over all wells of several immunoSEQ 96-well plates, and each plate served as one replicate. Each replicate PCR for sorted subsets received around 200 ng genomic DNA, equal to tens of thousands of T cell genomes. Purified libraries were measured with a Qubit 3.0 fluorometer, size-checked on a Bioanalyzer 2100, and measured again with the KAPA Library Quantification kit. A separate single-read 150-cycle Illumina NextSeq 550 flow cell was used to sequence each immunoSEQ 96-well plate. From the authors' description of their analysis: Because only junctional sequences without quality scores were contained in the immunoSEQ output, filtering matching that applied to full-length reads could not be performed. To assign V/J genes and CDR3, sequences were annotated against IMGT germline references using PyIR, a Python wrapper for IgBLAST v1.9. Reads with weak V/J assignments (E-value above 1e-6), missing CDR3, stop codons, out-of-frame junctions, or ambiguous translated residues were removed. A V3J clonotype was defined by an identical inferred V gene, J gene, and CDR3 amino acid sequence. The percentage overlap between two repertoires was calculated by dividing the number of shared unique clonotypes by the size of the smaller repertoire. Repertoire richness was assessed with RTK rarefaction, the Chao1 estimator, and Recon v2.1 estimates of unobserved clonotypes. Generation probabilities for all TCRbeta clonotypes obtained by the gDNA method from a handful of donors were computed using OLGA. What TCRdb holds here is the immuneACCESS table cut down to in-frame rearrangements. Part of the clones is not present; checked against another copy, under half of the missing clones reflect an unresolved V gene, and the others are unexplained. That table gives V, J and clone size, and the DNA gave D and trimming. Across this sample there are roughly 2,000,000 clones, with 93% seen only once. Approximately 1.7% of the sample is taken by the ten largest.

Deletion took 8 bases off V and 0 bases off J, with a span of 14 bases between the germline ends. CDR1 SEHNR and CDR2 FQNEAQ were looked up in the germline V gene (reference sequence). The CDR3, cysteine through phenylalanine, is 15 amino acids long. Only the CDR3 portion is preserved as DNA: 45 bases, with reading frame beginning at the first base. CD8 naive samples were CD45RO-negative cells positively selected for CCR7, giving a CD45RA+CCR7+ population that excluded TemRA cells. The donors were healthy, HIV-negative adults with no recently reported acute infections or vaccinations. Every donor was a Caucasian adult living in Nashville, Tennessee, USA. Blood was collected by leukapheresis, and PBMCs were isolated by Ficoll-Histopaque density gradient centrifugation and then cryopreserved in liquid nitrogen vapor phase. Analytical flow cytometry was used to check the purity and quantity of every magnetically sorted T cell population. From each sorted fraction, genomic DNA was isolated and quantified by UV absorbance on a Nanodrop 2000c.

The chain employs TRBV7-9 and TRBJ2-1; the D gene assignment is ambiguous. Material: naive CD8+ T cells from PBMCs. The meaning of the sample's cell subset or site label: CD45RA+CCR7+. The receptor was isolated from a young man in good health. Some clones in this sample may be carry-over from other donors' samples. The CDR3 corresponds to CASGERQTSYNEQFF. The nucleotides read TGTGCCAGCGGCGAGAGGCAGACCTCCTACAATGAGCAGTTCTTC.